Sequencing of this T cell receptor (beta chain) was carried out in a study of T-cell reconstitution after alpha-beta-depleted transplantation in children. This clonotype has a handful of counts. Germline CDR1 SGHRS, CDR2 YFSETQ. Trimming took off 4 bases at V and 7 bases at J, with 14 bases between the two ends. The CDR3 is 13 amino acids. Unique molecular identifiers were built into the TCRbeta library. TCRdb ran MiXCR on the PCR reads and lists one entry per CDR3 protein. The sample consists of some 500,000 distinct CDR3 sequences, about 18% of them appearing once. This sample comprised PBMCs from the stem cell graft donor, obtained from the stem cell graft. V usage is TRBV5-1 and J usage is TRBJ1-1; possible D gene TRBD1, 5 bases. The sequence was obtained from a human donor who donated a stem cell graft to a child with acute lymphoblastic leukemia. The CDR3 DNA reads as TGCGCCAGCAGCCGGGACGGCACTATTGAAGCTTTCTTT. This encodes CASSRDGTIEAFF. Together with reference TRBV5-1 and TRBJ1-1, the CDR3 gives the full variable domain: KAGVTQTPRYLIKTRGQQVTLSCSPISGHRSVSWYQQTPGQGLQFLFEYFSETQRNKGNFPGRFSGRQFSNSRSEMNVSTLELGDSALYLCASSRDGTIEAFFGQGTRLTVV.